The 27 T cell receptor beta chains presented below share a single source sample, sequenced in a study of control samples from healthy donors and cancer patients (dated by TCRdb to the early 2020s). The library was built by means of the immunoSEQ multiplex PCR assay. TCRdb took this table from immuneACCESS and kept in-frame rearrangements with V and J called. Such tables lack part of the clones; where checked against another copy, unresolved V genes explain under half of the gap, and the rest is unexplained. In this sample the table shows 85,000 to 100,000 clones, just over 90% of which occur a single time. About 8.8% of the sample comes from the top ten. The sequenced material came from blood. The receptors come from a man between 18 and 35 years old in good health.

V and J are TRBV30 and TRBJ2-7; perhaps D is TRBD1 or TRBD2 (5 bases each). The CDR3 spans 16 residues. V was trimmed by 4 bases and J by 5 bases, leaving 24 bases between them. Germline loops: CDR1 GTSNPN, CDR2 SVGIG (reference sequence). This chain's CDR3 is CAWTRFGTLTTDEQYF. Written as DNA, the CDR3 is TGTGCCTGGACTAGGTTTGGGACCTTAACGACGGACGAGCAGTACTTC. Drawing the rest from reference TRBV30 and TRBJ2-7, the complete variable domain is SQTIHQWPATLVQPVGSPLSLECTVEGTSNPNLYWYRQAAGRGLQLLFYSVGIGQISSEVPQNLSASRPQDRQFILSSKKLLLSDSGFYLCAWTRFGTLTTDEQYFGPGTRLTVT.

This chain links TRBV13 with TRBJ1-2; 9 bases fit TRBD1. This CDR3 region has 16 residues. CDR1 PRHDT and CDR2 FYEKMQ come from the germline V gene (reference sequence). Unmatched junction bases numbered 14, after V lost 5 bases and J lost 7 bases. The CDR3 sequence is CASSPRFTGQGVGYTF. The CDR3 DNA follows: TGTGCCAGCAGCCCCCGTTTTACGGGACAGGGTGTTGGCTACACCTTC. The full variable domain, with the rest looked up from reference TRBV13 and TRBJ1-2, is AAGVIQSPRHLIKEKRETATLKCYPIPRHDTVYWYQQGPGQDPQFLISFYEKMQSDKGSIPDRFSAQQFSDYHSELNMSSLELGDSALYFCASSPRFTGQGVGYTFGSGTRLTVV.

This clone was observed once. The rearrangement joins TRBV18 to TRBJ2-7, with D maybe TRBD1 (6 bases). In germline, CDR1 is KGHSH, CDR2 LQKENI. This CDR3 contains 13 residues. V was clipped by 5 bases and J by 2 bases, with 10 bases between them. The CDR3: CASSLGDTYEQYF. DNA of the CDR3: TGTGCCAGCTCATTAGGGGACACCTACGAGCAGTACTTC. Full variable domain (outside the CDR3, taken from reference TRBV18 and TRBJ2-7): NAGVMQNPRHLVRRRGQEARLRCSPMKGHSHVYWYRQLPEEGLKFMVYLQKENIIDESGMPKERFSAEFPKEGPSILRIQQVVRGDSAAYFCASSLGDTYEQYFGPGTRLTVT.

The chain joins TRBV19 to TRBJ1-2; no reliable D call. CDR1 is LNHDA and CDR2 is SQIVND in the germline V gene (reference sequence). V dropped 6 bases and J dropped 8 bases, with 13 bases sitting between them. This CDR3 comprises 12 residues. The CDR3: CASRDNVAGYTF. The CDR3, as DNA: TGTGCCAGTAGAGACAACGTGGCCGGCTACACCTTC.

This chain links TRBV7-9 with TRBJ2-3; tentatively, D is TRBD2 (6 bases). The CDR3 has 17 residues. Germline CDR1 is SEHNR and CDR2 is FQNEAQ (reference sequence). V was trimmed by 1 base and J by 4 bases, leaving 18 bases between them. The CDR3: CASSLVGSSEDPDTQYF. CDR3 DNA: TGTGCCAGCAGCTTAGTCGGGTCTAGCGAGGATCCAGATACGCAGTATTTT.

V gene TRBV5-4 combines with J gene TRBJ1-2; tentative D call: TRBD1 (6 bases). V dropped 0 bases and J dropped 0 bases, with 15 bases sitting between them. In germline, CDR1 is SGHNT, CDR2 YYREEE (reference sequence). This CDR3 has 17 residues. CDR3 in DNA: TGTGCCAGCAGCTTGGGGAGGGGGGACACCTCTAACTATGGCTACACCTTC. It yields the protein CASSLGRGDTSNYGYTF.

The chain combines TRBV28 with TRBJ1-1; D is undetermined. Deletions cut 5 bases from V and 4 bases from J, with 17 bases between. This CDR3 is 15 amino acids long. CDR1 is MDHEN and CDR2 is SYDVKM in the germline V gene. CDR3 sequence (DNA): TGTGCCAGCAGTCGGGGTCCCTCCAGAGCCACTGAAGCTTTCTTT. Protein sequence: CASSRGPSRATEAFF.

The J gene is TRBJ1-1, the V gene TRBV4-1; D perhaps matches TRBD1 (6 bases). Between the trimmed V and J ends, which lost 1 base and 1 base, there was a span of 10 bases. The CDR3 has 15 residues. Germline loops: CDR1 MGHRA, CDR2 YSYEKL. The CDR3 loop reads CASSQGIRGNTEAFF. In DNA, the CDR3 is TGCGCCAGCAGCCAAGGTATCAGGGGGAACACTGAAGCTTTCTTT.

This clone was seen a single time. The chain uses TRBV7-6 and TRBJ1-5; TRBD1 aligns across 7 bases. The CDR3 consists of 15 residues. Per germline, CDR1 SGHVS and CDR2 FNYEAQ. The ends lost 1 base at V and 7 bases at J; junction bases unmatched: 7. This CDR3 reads CASSLGQGVGQPQHF. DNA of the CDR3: TGTGCCAGCAGCTTAGGTCAGGGGGTAGGGCAGCCCCAGCATTTT.

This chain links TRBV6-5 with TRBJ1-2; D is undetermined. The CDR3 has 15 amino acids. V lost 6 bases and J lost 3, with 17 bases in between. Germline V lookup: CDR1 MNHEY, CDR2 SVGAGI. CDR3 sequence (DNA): TGTGCCAGCAGCGATTACTCGGGAGCCGACTATGGCTACACCTTC. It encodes CASSDYSGADYGYTF.

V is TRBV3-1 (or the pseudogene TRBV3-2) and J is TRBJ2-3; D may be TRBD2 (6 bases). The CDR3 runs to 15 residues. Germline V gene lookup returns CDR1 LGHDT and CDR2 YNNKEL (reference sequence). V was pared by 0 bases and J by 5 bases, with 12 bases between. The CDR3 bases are TGTGCCAGCAGCCAAGACCGTCTCGGGGGAGATACGCAGTATTTT. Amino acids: CASSQDRLGGDTQYF.

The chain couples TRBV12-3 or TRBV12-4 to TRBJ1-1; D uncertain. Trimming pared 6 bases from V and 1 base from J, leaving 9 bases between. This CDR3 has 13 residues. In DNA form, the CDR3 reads TGTGCCAGCAGCGCCGTTGCGAACACTGAAGCTTTCTTT. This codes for CASSAVANTEAFF.

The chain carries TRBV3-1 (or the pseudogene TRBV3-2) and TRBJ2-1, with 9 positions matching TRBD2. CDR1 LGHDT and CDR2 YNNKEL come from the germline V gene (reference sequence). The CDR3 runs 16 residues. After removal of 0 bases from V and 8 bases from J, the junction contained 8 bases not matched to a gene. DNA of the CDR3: TGTGCCAGCAGCCAAGATCTAGCGGGATCTGTGGATGAGCAGTTCTTC. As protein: CASSQDLAGSVDEQFF.

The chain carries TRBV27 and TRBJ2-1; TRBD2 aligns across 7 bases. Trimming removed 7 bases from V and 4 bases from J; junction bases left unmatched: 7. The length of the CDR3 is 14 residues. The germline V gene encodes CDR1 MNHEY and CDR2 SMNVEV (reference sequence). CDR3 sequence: CASTWRGSYNEQFF. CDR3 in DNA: TGTGCCAGCACTTGGCGGGGGTCTTACAATGAGCAGTTCTTC.

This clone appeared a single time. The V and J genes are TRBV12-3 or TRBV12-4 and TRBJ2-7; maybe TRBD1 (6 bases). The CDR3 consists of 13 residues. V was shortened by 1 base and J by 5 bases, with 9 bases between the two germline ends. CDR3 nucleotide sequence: TGTGCCAGCAGTTTAGACAGGACAGACGAGCAGTACTTC. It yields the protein CASSLDRTDEQYF.

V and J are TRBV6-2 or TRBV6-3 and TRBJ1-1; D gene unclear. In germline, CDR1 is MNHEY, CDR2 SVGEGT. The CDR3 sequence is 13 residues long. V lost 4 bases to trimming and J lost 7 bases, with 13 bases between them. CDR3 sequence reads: CASSWGAGIEAFF. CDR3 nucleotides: TGTGCCAGCAGTTGGGGAGCGGGGATTGAAGCTTTCTTT.

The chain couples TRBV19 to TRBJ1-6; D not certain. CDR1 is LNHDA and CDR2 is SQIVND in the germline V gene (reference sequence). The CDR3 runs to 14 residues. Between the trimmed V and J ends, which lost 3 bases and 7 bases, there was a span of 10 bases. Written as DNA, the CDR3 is TGTGCCAGTAGTATCGAAGAGATGAATTCACCCCTCCACTTT. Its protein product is CASSIEEMNSPLHF.

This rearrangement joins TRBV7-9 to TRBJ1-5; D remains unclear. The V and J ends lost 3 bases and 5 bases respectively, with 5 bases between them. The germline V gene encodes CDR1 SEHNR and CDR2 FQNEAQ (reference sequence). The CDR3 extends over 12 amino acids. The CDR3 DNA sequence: TGTGCCAGCAGCTTTCCGGATCAGCCCCAGCATTTT. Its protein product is CASSFPDQPQHF.

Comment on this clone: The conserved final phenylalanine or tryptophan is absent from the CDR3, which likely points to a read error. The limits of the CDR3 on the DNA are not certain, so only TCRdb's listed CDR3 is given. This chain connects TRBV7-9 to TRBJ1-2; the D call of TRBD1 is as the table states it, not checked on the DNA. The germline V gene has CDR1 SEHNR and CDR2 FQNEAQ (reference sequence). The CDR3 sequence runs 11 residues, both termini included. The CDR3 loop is CASSSGTTSGI.

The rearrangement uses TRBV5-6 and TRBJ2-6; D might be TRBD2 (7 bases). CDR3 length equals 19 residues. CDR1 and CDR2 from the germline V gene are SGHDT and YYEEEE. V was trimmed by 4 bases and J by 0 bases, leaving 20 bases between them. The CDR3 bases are TGTGCCAGCAGCGCCCCGGGGGGCGGGGGTCTCTCTGGGGCCAACGTCCTGACTTTC. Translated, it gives CASSAPGGGGLSGANVLTF.

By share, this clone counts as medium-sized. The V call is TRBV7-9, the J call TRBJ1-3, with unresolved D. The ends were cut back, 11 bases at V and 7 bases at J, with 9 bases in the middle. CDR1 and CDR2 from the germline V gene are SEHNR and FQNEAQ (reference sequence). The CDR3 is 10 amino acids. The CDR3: CAPGLNTIYF. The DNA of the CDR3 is TGTGCCCCCGGACTTAACACCATATATTTT.

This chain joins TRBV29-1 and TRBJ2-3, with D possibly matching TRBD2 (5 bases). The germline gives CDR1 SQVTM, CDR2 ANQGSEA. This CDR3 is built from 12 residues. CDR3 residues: CGYRGNTDTQYF. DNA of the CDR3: TGCGGCTATCGGGGAAACACAGATACGCAGTATTTT.

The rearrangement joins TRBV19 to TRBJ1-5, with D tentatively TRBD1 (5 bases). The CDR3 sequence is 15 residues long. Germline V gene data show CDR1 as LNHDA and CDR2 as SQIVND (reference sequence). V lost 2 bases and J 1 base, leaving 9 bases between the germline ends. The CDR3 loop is CASSISSGSNQPQHF. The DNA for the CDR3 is TGTGCCAGTAGTATATCGTCAGGGAGCAATCAGCCCCAGCATTTT. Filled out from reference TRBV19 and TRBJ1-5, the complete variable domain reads DGGITQSPKYLFRKEGQNVTLSCEQNLNHDAMYWYRQDPGQGLRLIYYSQIVNDFQKGDIAEGYSVSREKKESFPLTVTSAQKNPTAFYLCASSISSGSNQPQHFGDGTRLSIL.

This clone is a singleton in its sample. CDR3 amino acids: CASRHRQGPYEQYF. As DNA, the CDR3 is TGCGCCAGCAGACATCGACAGGGGCCGTACGAGCAGTACTTC. The chain uses TRBV5-1 and TRBJ2-7, with 8 bases matching TRBD1. The CDR3 totals 14 residues. The germline V gene encodes CDR1 SGHRS and CDR2 YFSETQ. J gave up 4 bases and V 5 bases, and 8 bases lay outside the gene matches.

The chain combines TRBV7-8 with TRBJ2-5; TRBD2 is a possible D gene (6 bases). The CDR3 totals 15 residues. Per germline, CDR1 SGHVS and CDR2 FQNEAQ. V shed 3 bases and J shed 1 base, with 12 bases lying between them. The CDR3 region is CASSFSGTLQETQYF. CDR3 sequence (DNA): TGTGCCAGCAGCTTTAGCGGTACTCTCCAAGAGACCCAGTACTTC.

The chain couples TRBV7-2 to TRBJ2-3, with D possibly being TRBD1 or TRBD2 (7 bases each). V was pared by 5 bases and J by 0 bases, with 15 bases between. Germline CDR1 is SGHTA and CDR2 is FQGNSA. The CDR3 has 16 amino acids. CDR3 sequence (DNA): TGTGCCAGCAGCACGAGACAGGGACTAAGCACAGATACGCAGTATTTT. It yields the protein CASSTRQGLSTDTQYF.

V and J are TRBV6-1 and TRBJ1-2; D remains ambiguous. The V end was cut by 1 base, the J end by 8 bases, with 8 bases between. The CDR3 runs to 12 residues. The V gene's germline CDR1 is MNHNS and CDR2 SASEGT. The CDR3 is CASSEGGVGYTF. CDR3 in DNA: TGTGCCAGCAGTGAAGGTGGGGTCGGCTACACCTTC.